Presented here are 32 T cell receptor beta chains from one specimen sequenced in a study of spatial heterogeneity in lung cancer (dated by TCRdb to between 2019 and 2020). The intended sense of this specimen's time point label: sample taken at primary tumor resection. Library preparation was by 5' RACE. TCRdb records NextSeq 500 as the sequencer. In-frame beta chains were kept once TCRdb had trimmed the public reads at Q25 with fastp and called clones with MiXCR. Rows with one shared CDR3 protein collapse into an entry with the most common genes and DNA. The sample table shows some 44,000 distinct CDR3 sequences, and approximately 14% are seen once. The ten largest account for 50% to 65% of the sample. Source: PBMCs, taken at surgery. The receptors shown here come from a male donor with early-stage non-small cell lung cancer.

The chain couples TRBV28 to TRBJ2-5; TRBD2 agrees at 10 bases. The germline V gene has CDR1 MDHEN and CDR2 SYDVKM. The J segment lost 5 bases and the V segment lost 1 base, leaving 16 bases of the junction unmatched. CDR3 length: 19 residues. For the CDR3, the DNA is TGTGCCAGCAGTTTATCCCACCAAACTCTAGCGGGGGAGAGGGAGACCCAGTACTTC. Residues: CASSLSHQTLAGERETQYF.

This clonotype was found a few times. The V and J genes are TRBV20-1 and TRBJ1-3; a possible D gene is TRBD1 (5 bases). The germline CDR1 and CDR2 sequences are DFQATT and SNEGSKA (reference sequence). Trimming left V 6 bases short and J 1 base short, with 7 bases between. This CDR3 region has 12 residues. The CDR3 reads CSARESGNTIYF. The CDR3 DNA reads TGCAGTGCCAGGGAATCTGGAAACACCATATATTTT.

The sample holds a few counts of this clonotype. The chain combines TRBV7-9 with TRBJ1-6; 8 nucleotides line up with TRBD1. The germline CDR1 and CDR2 sequences are SEHNR and FQNEAQ (reference sequence). Unmatched junction bases numbered 12, after V lost 5 bases and J lost 9 bases. The CDR3 length is 16 residues. CDR3 coding DNA: TGTGCCAGCAGCCCGCCGGGCAGGGGGCAAGGTTCACCCCTCCACTTT. This gives the protein CASSPPGRGQGSPLHF.

The V and J genes are TRBV3-1 and TRBJ2-2; D is ambiguous. The CDR3 covers 17 residues. Germline CDR1 reads LGHDT; CDR2 reads YNNKEL (reference sequence). Trimming took 4 bases from V and 0 from J, leaving 15 bases between them. Here the CDR3 reads CASSPFGASANTGELFF. The DNA of the CDR3 is TGTGCCAGCAGCCCCTTCGGTGCTAGTGCGAACACCGGGGAGCTGTTTTTT.

This clonotype was recorded many times. Here the CDR3 reads CASSLDARVDEQFF. The CDR3 bases are TGTGCCAGCAGCTTGGATGCCAGGGTGGATGAGCAGTTCTTC. The chain has TRBV5-5 and TRBJ2-1, with TRBD1 as a possible D gene (5 bases). Trimming pared 0 bases from V and 8 bases from J, leaving 12 bases between. Per the germline V gene, CDR1 is SGHKS and CDR2 is YYEKEE (reference sequence). CDR3 length: 14 residues.

This clonotype has a handful of counts. In DNA, the CDR3 is TGTGCCAGCAGCTTGAATTTGGTGCAGGGCACCACCGGGGAGCTGTTTTTT. Protein: CASSLNLVQGTTGELFF. This rearrangement joins TRBV11-2 to TRBJ2-2; tentative D call: TRBD1 (5 bases). Germline V lookup: CDR1 SGHAT, CDR2 FQNNGV. Trimming left V 3 bases short and J 4 bases short, with 18 bases between. This CDR3 region has 17 residues.

The table lists this clonotype with a few counts. This chain uses TRBV5-1 with TRBJ1-1; a possible D gene is TRBD1 (5 bases). The CDR3 runs to 13 residues. Trimming stripped 5 bases from V and 8 bases from J, with 16 bases between. Germline V gives CDR1 SGHRS, CDR2 YFSETQ. CDR3 coding DNA: TGCGCCAGCAGGGCAGGGTCGGGTTTAGAAGCTTTCTTT. It translates to CASRAGSGLEAFF.

The V gene is TRBV5-1, the J gene TRBJ2-2, with TRBD1 as a possible D gene (5 bases). Germline assignment: CDR1 SGHRS and CDR2 YFSETQ. The length of the CDR3 is 14 residues. With 4 bases removed from V and 6 bases from J, the gap between germline ends came to 13 bases. DNA of the CDR3: TGCGCCAGCAGCCGACAGACTTCGGCCGGGGAGCTGTTTTTT. Protein product: CASSRQTSAGELFF.

At least ten counts were recorded for this clonotype. V and J are TRBV20-1 and TRBJ2-5; perhaps TRBD1 as D (5 bases). This CDR3 region has 11 residues. V lost 4 bases to trimming and J lost 3 bases, with 6 bases between them. Germline CDR1 reads DFQATT; CDR2 reads SNEGSKA (reference sequence). The CDR3 reads CSAMDKETQYF. The CDR3, as DNA: TGCAGTGCTATGGACAAAGAGACCCAGTACTTC.

There are a few counts of this clonotype. The rearrangement joins TRBV19 to TRBJ1-1; no clear D gene. CDR3 length: 14 residues. Trimming cost V 6 bases and J 0 bases, with 11 bases left between them. Germline lookup yields CDR1 LNHDA and CDR2 SQIVND (reference sequence). The CDR3 DNA is TGTGCCAGTAGAAGTGGCGGGATGAACACTGAAGCTTTCTTT. It codes for CASRSGGMNTEAFF.

The chain employs TRBV4-2 and TRBJ2-4; no clear D. Trimming left V 1 base short and J 0 bases short, with 7 bases between. The CDR3 loop spans 15 amino acids. Germline V CDR1 and CDR2: LGHNA, YNFKEQ. The CDR3 sequence: CASSQVGLAKNIQYF. CDR3 nucleotide sequence: TGTGCCAGCAGCCAAGTCGGCTTAGCCAAAAACATTCAGTACTTC.

The genes are TRBV27 and TRBJ2-1; no firm D call. Germline assignment: CDR1 MNHEY and CDR2 SMNVEV (reference sequence). The CDR3 is made up of 14 amino acids. Trimming shortened V by 6 bases and J by 3 bases, and 12 bases separated the two germline ends. The CDR3: CASRDRPFYNEQFF. CDR3 nucleotide sequence: TGTGCCAGCAGAGACCGACCCTTCTACAATGAGCAGTTCTTC.

Many counts were recorded for this clonotype. The rearrangement uses TRBV29-1 and TRBJ1-5; D may be TRBD1 (5 bases). The CDR3 has 13 amino acids. Trimming removed 3 bases at V and 4 bases at J, with 10 bases between. From germline, CDR1 is SQVTM and CDR2 ANQGSEA. The CDR3 nucleotides are TGCAGCGTTGATGATGGGGGTAATCAGCCCCAGCATTTT. It specifies CSVDDGGNQPQHF.

V is TRBV11-1 and J is TRBJ2-7; 10 nucleotides agree with TRBD1. Germline lookup yields CDR1 SGHAT and CDR2 FQDESV (reference sequence). V shed 4 bases, J shed 1 base, and the junction held 4 bases outside the gene matches. CDR3 length equals 15 residues. The CDR3 region has the DNA TGTGCCAGCAGCTCATGGGGACAGGGGTCCTACGAGCAGTACTTC. Translation gives CASSSWGQGSYEQYF.

This rearrangement joins TRBV7-9 to TRBJ2-5, with D maybe TRBD1 (6 bases). V lost 5 bases, J lost 7 bases, and 14 bases lay in between. There are 13 residues in the CDR3. CDR1 and CDR2 from the germline V gene are SEHNR and FQNEAQ (reference sequence). CDR3: CASSSGTRWTQYF. The CDR3 DNA sequence: TGTGCCAGCAGCAGTGGGACAAGGTGGACCCAGTACTTC.

This clonotype was picked up many times. This sequence joins TRBV19 and TRBJ2-7; TRBD2 matches 9 bases. V lost 8 bases to trimming and J lost 0 bases; unmatched junction nucleotides: 5. CDR1 LNHDA and CDR2 SQIVND come from the germline V gene (reference sequence). The CDR3 contains 14 residues. The CDR3: CASSVAGASYEQYF. CDR3 coding DNA: TGTGCCAGTTCGGTAGCGGGAGCCTCCTACGAGCAGTACTTC.

The chain couples TRBV30 to TRBJ2-7, with 10 bases aligning to TRBD2. V dropped 0 bases and J dropped 7; count of bases not matched to a gene: 3. Germline V gene sequence: CDR1 GTSNPN, CDR2 SVGIG (reference sequence). CDR3 length: 13 residues. CDR3 sequence (DNA): TGTGCCTGGAGTGTCCTAGCGGGAGAAGAGCAGTACTTC. Translated: CAWSVLAGEEQYF. The whole variable domain, filled in from reference TRBV30 and TRBJ2-7, reads SQTIHQWPATLVQPVGSPLSLECTVEGTSNPNLYWYRQAAGRGLQLLFYSVGIGQISSEVPQNLSASRPQDRQFILSSKKLLLSDSGFYLCAWSVLAGEEQYFGPGTRLTVT.

This clonotype showed up many times. The rearrangement joins TRBV23-1 to TRBJ1-4, with D possibly TRBD1 on 6 matching bases. TRBV23-1 is annotated as an ORF whose role is uncertain. The CDR3 length is 16 residues. Between the trimmed V and J ends, which lost 3 bases and 0 bases, there was a span of 11 bases. CDR3 protein: CASSQEQGPTNEKLFF. CDR3 nucleotides: TGCGCCAGCAGTCAGGAACAGGGCCCAACTAATGAAAAACTGTTTTTT.

Points on this clonotype: A junction end diverges from the germline sequence, so it may reflect a read error. The V and J genes are TRBV5-1 and TRBJ2-3; D is uncertain. The germline V gene encodes CDR1 SGHRS and CDR2 YFSETQ. This CDR3 is 15 amino acids long. CDR3 nucleotides: TGCACCAGCAGCTTGGGTCAGGTCTGGGGAGATACGCAGTATTTT. Protein product: CTSSLGQVWGDTQYF.

This clonotype has just a few counts. The rearrangement joins TRBV11-2 to TRBJ2-2, with a possible D match to TRBD2 (5 bases). Germline V gives CDR1 SGHAT, CDR2 FQNNGV. CDR3 length: 15 amino acids. V lost 3 bases and J lost 1, with 9 bases in between. The CDR3 loop is CASSFYGMNTGELFF. CDR3 nucleotide sequence: TGTGCCAGCAGCTTTTACGGGATGAACACCGGGGAGCTGTTTTTT.

This clonotype was recorded a few times. V is TRBV28 and J is TRBJ2-7; 9 bases agree with TRBD1. The V gene end was trimmed by 6 bases and the J gene end by 0 bases; junction bases not matched to a gene: 9. Germline CDR1 reads MDHEN; CDR2 reads SYDVKM. The CDR3 is made up of 16 amino acids. The CDR3 spells CASRPFGTGSSYEQYF. The DNA of the CDR3 is TGTGCCAGCAGACCTTTTGGGACAGGGAGCTCCTACGAGCAGTACTTC.

This clonotype has just a few counts. The chain carries TRBV20-1 and TRBJ2-1; D is ambiguous. Deletions cut 0 bases from V and 3 bases from J, with 9 bases between. There are 14 residues in the CDR3. Germline V gene lookup returns CDR1 DFQATT and CDR2 SNEGSKA (reference sequence). DNA for the CDR3: TGCAGTGCTAGAGACGAGACTCGCTACAATGAGCAGTTCTTC. It specifies CSARDETRYNEQFF.

This clonotype was counted a few times. This chain links TRBV9 with TRBJ2-3; 7 bases map to TRBD2. Germline-derived CDR1 and CDR2 are SGDLS and YYNGEE. V lost 3 bases to trimming and J lost 4 bases; unmatched junction nucleotides: 11. This CDR3 is built from 16 residues. The CDR3 DNA follows: TGTGCCAGCAGCGGAGGAGGCGGGGGAGGAGCAGATACGCAGTATTTT. Translating gives CASSGGGGGGADTQYF.

The J gene is TRBJ2-3, the V gene TRBV20-1; the match to TRBD2 covers 7 bases. The CDR3 contains 14 residues. J gave up 4 bases and V 3 bases, and 7 bases lay outside the gene matches. Germline CDR1 DFQATT, CDR2 SNEGSKA (reference sequence). For the CDR3, the DNA is TGCAGTGCTAGCCTCGGCCTAGCGGCAGATACGCAGTATTTT. Protein product: CSASLGLAADTQYF.

This clonotype turned up a few times. V usage is TRBV20-1 and J usage is TRBJ1-1; 7 bases agree with TRBD1. Germline-derived CDR1 and CDR2 are DFQATT and SNEGSKA (reference sequence). Unmatched junction bases numbered 4, after V lost 5 bases and J lost 1 base. There are 13 residues in the CDR3. The CDR3 here is CSADRASNTEAFF. Written as DNA, the CDR3 is TGCAGTGCTGACAGGGCTTCGAACACTGAAGCTTTCTTT.

This clonotype showed up just a few times. CDR3 coding DNA: TGCGCCAGCAGTGAGTCGTTGGGTCAGCCCCAGCATTTT. It is translated as CASSESLGQPQHF. The genes are TRBV10-1 and TRBJ1-5; D is ambiguous. The CDR3 spans 13 residues. With 0 bases removed from V and 6 bases from J, the gap between germline ends came to 6 bases. The germline gives CDR1 WNHNN, CDR2 SYGVQD (reference sequence).

Notes on this clonotype: A single base separates this from a much larger clone, so it may be a read error. The CDR3: CAITEGQGAVNEQFF. The CDR3 DNA is TGTGCCATCACCGAAGGACAGGGGGCAGTCAATGAGCAGTTCTTC. The rearrangement links TRBV10-3 to TRBJ2-1; 11 bases agree with TRBD1. Germline V gene data show CDR1 as ENHRY and CDR2 as SYGVKD. There are 15 residues in the CDR3. The V segment lost 7 bases and the J segment 6 bases; nucleotides outside the gene matches: 8.

This chain links TRBV6-5 with TRBJ2-7, with no clear D. Trimming left V 0 bases short and J 3 bases short, with 9 bases between. Germline CDR1 and CDR2: MNHEY and SVGAGI. CDR3 length: 14 residues. CDR3 protein: CASSYSTTHYEQYF. DNA of the CDR3: TGTGCCAGCAGTTACTCGACAACCCACTACGAGCAGTACTTC.

This clonotype was observed many times. This chain links TRBV12-3 or TRBV12-4 with TRBJ1-2; D is perhaps TRBD1 (6 bases). Trimming took 3 bases from V and 4 from J, leaving 12 bases between them. This CDR3 has 14 residues. The CDR3 DNA follows: TGTGCCAGCAGTTTCACAGGGAGAGGCTATGGCTACACCTTC. Translation gives CASSFTGRGYGYTF.

This clonotype was detected a few times. The V gene is TRBV12-3 or TRBV12-4, the J gene TRBJ2-1; D may be TRBD2 (6 bases). The CDR3 sequence is 14 residues long. The germline V and J ends were trimmed by 6 bases and 0 bases, with 9 bases remaining between them. Written as DNA, the CDR3 is TGTGCCAGCAGGCTGGGGGGCTCCTACAATGAGCAGTTCTTC. Encoded protein: CASRLGGSYNEQFF.

The rearrangement uses TRBV27 and TRBJ2-7; no clear D gene. Per germline, CDR1 MNHEY and CDR2 SMNVEV (reference sequence). V was cut by 5 bases and J by 3 bases, with 14 bases left in between. This CDR3 is built from 14 residues. CDR3 protein: CASSPRDSRYEQYF. DNA of the CDR3: TGTGCCAGCAGTCCCAGAGACTCTCGCTACGAGCAGTACTTC.

V is TRBV5-6 and J is TRBJ2-7; D unclear. The CDR3 totals 13 residues. Trimming took off 1 base at V and 3 bases at J, with 8 bases between the two ends. Germline-derived CDR1 and CDR2 are SGHDT and YYEEEE. The CDR3 reads CASSLIRGYEQYF. The CDR3 coding sequence is TGTGCCAGCAGCTTGATTAGAGGCTACGAGCAGTACTTC.